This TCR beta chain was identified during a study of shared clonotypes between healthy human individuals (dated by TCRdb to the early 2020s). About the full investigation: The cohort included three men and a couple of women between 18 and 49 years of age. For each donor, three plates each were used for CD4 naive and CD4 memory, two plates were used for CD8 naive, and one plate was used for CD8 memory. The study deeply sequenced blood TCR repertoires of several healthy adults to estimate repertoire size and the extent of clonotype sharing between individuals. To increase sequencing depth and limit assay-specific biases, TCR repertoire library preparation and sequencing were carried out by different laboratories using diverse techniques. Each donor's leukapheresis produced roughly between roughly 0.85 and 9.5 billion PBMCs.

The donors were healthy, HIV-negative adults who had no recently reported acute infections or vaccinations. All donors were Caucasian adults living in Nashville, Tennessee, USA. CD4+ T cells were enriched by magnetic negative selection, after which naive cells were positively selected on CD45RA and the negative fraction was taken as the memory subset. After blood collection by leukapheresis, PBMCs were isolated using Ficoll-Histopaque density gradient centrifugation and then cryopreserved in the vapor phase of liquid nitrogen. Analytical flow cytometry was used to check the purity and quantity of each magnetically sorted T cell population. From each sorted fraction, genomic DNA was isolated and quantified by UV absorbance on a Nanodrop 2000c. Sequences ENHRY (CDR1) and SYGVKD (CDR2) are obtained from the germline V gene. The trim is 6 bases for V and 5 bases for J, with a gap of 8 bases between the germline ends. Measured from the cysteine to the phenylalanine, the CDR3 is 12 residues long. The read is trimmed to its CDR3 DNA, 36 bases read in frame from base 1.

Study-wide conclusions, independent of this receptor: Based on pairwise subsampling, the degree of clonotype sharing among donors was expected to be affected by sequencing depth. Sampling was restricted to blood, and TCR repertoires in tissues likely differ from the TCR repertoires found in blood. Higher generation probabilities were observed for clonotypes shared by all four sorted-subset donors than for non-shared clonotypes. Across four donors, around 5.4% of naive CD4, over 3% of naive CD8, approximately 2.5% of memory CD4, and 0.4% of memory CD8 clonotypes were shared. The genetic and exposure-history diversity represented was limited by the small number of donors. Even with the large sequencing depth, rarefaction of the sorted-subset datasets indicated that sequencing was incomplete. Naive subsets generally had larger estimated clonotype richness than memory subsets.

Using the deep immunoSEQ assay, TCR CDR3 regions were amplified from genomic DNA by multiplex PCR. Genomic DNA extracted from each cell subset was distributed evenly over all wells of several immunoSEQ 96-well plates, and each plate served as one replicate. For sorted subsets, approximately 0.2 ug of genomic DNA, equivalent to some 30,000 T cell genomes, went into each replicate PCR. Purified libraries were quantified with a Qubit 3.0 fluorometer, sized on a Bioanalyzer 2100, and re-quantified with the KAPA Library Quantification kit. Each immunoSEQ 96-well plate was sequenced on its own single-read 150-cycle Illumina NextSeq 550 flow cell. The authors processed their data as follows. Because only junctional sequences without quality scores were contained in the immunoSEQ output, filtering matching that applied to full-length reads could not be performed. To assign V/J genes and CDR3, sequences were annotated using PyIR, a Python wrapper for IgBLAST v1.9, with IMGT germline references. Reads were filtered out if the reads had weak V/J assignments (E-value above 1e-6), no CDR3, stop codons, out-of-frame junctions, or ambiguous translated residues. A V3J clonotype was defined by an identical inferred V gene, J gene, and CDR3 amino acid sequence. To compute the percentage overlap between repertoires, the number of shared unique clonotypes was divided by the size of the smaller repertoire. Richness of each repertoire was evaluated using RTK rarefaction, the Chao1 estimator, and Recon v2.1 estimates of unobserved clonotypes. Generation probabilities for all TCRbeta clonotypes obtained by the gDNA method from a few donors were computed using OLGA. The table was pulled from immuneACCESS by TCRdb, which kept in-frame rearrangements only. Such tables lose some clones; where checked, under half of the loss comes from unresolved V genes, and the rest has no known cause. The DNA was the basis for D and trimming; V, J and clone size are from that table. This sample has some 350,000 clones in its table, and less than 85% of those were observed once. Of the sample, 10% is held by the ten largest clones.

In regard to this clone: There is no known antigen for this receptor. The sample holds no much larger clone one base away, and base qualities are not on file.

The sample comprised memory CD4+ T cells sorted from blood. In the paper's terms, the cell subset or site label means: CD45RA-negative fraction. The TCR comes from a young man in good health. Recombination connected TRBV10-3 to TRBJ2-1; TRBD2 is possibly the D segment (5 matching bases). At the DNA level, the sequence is TGTGCCATCAGGAGGGTGGACAATGAGCAGTTCTTC. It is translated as CAIRRVDNEQFF.